The next 17 T cell receptor beta chains were all read from a single sample in a study of blood T cell repertoires in COVID-19. Clones were sequenced by immunoSEQ multiplex PCR, and TCRdb holds only the in-frame ones, with some missing. In the table there are around 250,000 clones, roughly 85% of which are singletons. Sequences were obtained from peripheral blood. The receptors shown here come from a woman in her late teens or twenties with acute or convalescent COVID-19.

The chain recombines TRBV6-2 or TRBV6-3 with TRBJ2-3; TRBD2 might be the D (7 bases). V was shortened by 0 bases and J by 4 bases, with 11 bases between the two germline ends. Per the germline V gene, CDR1 is MNHEY and CDR2 is SVGEGT. The CDR3 loop spans 15 amino acids. This CDR3 reads CASSYSIGGPDTQYF. In DNA, the CDR3 is TGTGCCAGCAGTTACTCGATCGGGGGGCCAGATACGCAGTATTTT.

The rearrangement links TRBV28 to TRBJ1-1; the match to TRBD1 covers 8 bases. Trimming removed 2 bases from V and 0 bases from J; junction bases left unmatched: 2. Looked up from germline, CDR1 is MDHEN and CDR2 is SYDVKM. The CDR3 loop spans 15 amino acids. CDR3 nucleotide sequence: TGTGCCAGCAGTTTAGTGGGACAGGTGAACACTGAAGCTTTCTTT. Encoded protein: CASSLVGQVNTEAFF. The whole variable domain, filled in from reference TRBV28 and TRBJ1-1, reads DVKVTQSSRYLVKRTGEKVFLECVQDMDHENMFWYRQDPGLGLRLIYFSYDVKMKEKGDIPEGYSVSREKKERFSLILESASTNQTSMYLCASSLVGQVNTEAFFGQGTRLTVV.

V usage is TRBV5-6 and J usage is TRBJ2-7; D perhaps matches TRBD2 (5 bases). The CDR3 extends over 12 amino acids. Germline-derived CDR1 and CDR2 are SGHDT and YYEEEE. The ends were cut back, 2 bases at V and 2 bases at J, with 5 bases in the middle. CDR3 nucleotide sequence: TGTGCCAGCAGCTTTAGCGCCTACGAGCAGTACTTC. Its protein is CASSFSAYEQYF. Variable domain in full (rest from reference TRBV5-6 and TRBJ2-7): DAGVTQSPTHLIKTRGQQVTLRCSPKSGHDTVSWYQQALGQGPQFIFQYYEEEERQRGNFPDRFSGHQFPNYSSELNVNALLLGDSALYLCASSFSAYEQYFGPGTRLTVT.

The CDR3 here is CSVVLSARIYEQYF. The CDR3 DNA reads TGCAGCGTTGTACTGTCCGCTAGGATCTACGAGCAGTACTTC. The rearrangement links TRBV29-1 to TRBJ2-7, with D uncertain. V lost 4 bases, J lost 3 bases, and 16 bases lay in between. Germline-derived CDR1 and CDR2 are SQVTM and ANQGSEA. CDR3 size: 14 residues.

The chain carries TRBV7-6 and TRBJ2-1; 8 positions agree with TRBD2. After removal of 1 base from V and 6 bases from J, the junction contained 8 bases not matched to a gene. This CDR3 is built from 16 residues. Germline assignment: CDR1 SGHVS and CDR2 FNYEAQ. The CDR3 DNA follows: TGTGCCAGCAGCTTAGGCTCAGCGGGAGCTCGCAATGAGCAGTTCTTC. It codes for CASSLGSAGARNEQFF.

The chain links TRBV7-3 to TRBJ2-1; maybe TRBD2 (7 bases). The CDR3 loop spans 15 amino acids. The germline V gene encodes CDR1 SGHTA and CDR2 FQGTGA. V was trimmed by 5 bases and J by 9 bases, leaving 20 bases between them. CDR3 in amino acids: CASSDLGGAHGEQFF. CDR3 DNA sequence: TGTGCCAGCAGCGACCTGGGGGGGGCGCACGGTGAGCAGTTCTTC.

Only a few counts were recorded for this clone. The chain carries TRBV6-4 and TRBJ2-3; TRBD2 matches at 10 bases. Trimming removed 6 bases from V and 0 bases from J; junction bases left unmatched: 6. Germline V gene data show CDR1 as MRHNA and CDR2 as SNTAGT. This CDR3 has 16 residues. The CDR3 is CASSPVAGGSTDTQYF. CDR3 DNA: TGTGCCAGCAGCCCGGTAGCGGGAGGTAGCACAGATACGCAGTATTTT.

The J gene is TRBJ2-7, the V gene TRBV30; 8 positions match TRBD2. The ends lost 1 base at V and 2 bases at J; junction bases unmatched: 4. CDR1 is GTSNPN and CDR2 is SVGIG in the germline V gene (reference sequence). The CDR3 is 14 amino acids. Here the CDR3 DNA reads TGTGCCTGGAGTGCGGGACTAGGGGCCTACGAGCAGTACTTC. Translated, it gives CAWSAGLGAYEQYF.

This clone was seen only a few times. The chain joins TRBV19 to TRBJ2-1; the match to TRBD2 covers 11 bases. This CDR3 has 18 residues. V lost 3 bases to trimming and J lost 4 bases; unmatched junction nucleotides: 11. The germline V gene encodes CDR1 LNHDA and CDR2 SQIVND (reference sequence). CDR3 in amino acids: CASSITSGSGAFYNEQFF. For the CDR3, the DNA is TGTGCCAGTAGTATTACTAGCGGGAGTGGGGCCTTTTACAATGAGCAGTTCTTC. Together with reference TRBV19 and TRBJ2-1, the CDR3 gives the full variable domain: DGGITQSPKYLFRKEGQNVTLSCEQNLNHDAMYWYRQDPGQGLRLIYYSQIVNDFQKGDIAEGYSVSREKKESFPLTVTSAQKNPTAFYLCASSITSGSGAFYNEQFFGPGTRLTVL.

This chain joins TRBV10-3 and TRBJ2-4; possibly TRBD2 for D (5 bases). V was shortened by 7 bases and J by 0 bases, with 10 bases between the two germline ends. CDR1 and CDR2 from the germline V gene are ENHRY and SYGVKD. The CDR3 extends over 14 amino acids. CDR3 sequence reads: CAIMSEGAKNIQYF. As DNA, the CDR3 is TGTGCCATCATGAGTGAGGGAGCCAAAAACATTCAGTACTTC.

The rearrangement uses TRBV6-5 and TRBJ2-7; TRBD2 aligns across 7 bases. The trim removed 8 bases at V and 7 bases at J, leaving 11 bases unmatched. From germline, CDR1 is MNHEY and CDR2 SVGAGI. The length of the CDR3 is 13 residues. The CDR3 region is CASAQLASGEQYF. CDR3 sequence (DNA): TGTGCCAGCGCCCAACTAGCGTCTGGAGAGCAGTACTTC.

The V gene is TRBV11-2, the J gene TRBJ2-2, with 11 bases matching TRBD2. The CDR3 is 15 amino acids. V gave up 5 bases and J gave up 6 bases; unmatched junction bases: 5. Germline CDR1 is SGHAT and CDR2 is FQNNGV. The CDR3 nucleotides read TGTGCCAGCAGCCCACTAGCGGGAGTTTCCGGGGAGCTGTTTTTT. Protein: CASSPLAGVSGELFF.

V usage is TRBV25-1 and J usage is TRBJ2-5; tentatively, D is TRBD1 (5 bases). Germline V gene lookup returns CDR1 MGHDK and CDR2 SYGVNS. Trimming removed 1 base at V and 5 bases at J, with 14 bases between. This CDR3 region has 15 residues. CDR3 DNA sequence: TGTGCCAGCAGTGAATTAGGTCAGGGCAAGGAGACCCAGTACTTC. Protein: CASSELGQGKETQYF.

The rearrangement uses TRBV18 and TRBJ1-4; TRBD1 matches 7 bases. The CDR3 consists of 18 residues. V shed 1 base, J shed 0 bases, and the junction held 8 bases outside the gene matches. Germline V gives CDR1 KGHSH, CDR2 LQKENI. The CDR3 is CASSPRAGTVTTNEKLFF. The CDR3 bases are TGTGCCAGCTCACCACGAGCCGGGACAGTCACAACTAATGAAAAACTGTTTTTT. Filled out from reference TRBV18 and TRBJ1-4, the complete variable domain reads NAGVMQNPRHLVRRRGQEARLRCSPMKGHSHVYWYRQLPEEGLKFMVYLQKENIIDESGMPKERFSAEFPKEGPSILRIQQVVRGDSAAYFCASSPRAGTVTTNEKLFFGSGTQLSVL.

This clone was found a few times. This chain uses TRBV7-2 with TRBJ1-2, with a weak D call TRBD1 (6 bases). The V end was cut by 5 bases, the J end by 4 bases, with 14 bases between. CDR1 and CDR2 (germline): SGHTA, FQGNSA. This CDR3 has 14 amino acids. Written as DNA, the CDR3 is TGTGCCAGCAGCCCAAGTGGGGGCTTCTATGGCTACACCTTC. Its protein is CASSPSGGFYGYTF.

V usage is TRBV7-2 and J usage is TRBJ1-5; D gene unclear. CDR3 length: 14 amino acids. Trimming stripped 1 base from V and 6 bases from J, with 10 bases between. Per the germline V gene, CDR1 is SGHTA and CDR2 is FQGNSA. The CDR3 coding sequence is TGTGCCAGCAGCTTAGGAACTCTCGGTCAGCCCCAGCATTTT. The encoded protein is CASSLGTLGQPQHF.

CDR3 nucleotides: TGTGCCAGCAACTTTGGACAGGGTAGCGATACGCAGTATTTT. As protein: CASNFGQGSDTQYF. The chain links TRBV5-8 to TRBJ2-3, with 8 bases matching TRBD1. The V segment lost 6 bases and the J segment 6 bases; nucleotides outside the gene matches: 9. Germline CDR1 SGHTS, CDR2 YDEGEE. The CDR3 has 14 residues.